This record concerns one T cell receptor beta chain sequence. Its antigen is still unknown. Every subset had its genomic DNA shared out evenly among several immunoSEQ plates. Only in-frame clones appear in the TCRdb table, and some are missing; sequencing was by immunoSEQ multiplex PCR. The data contain some 1 million clones, more than 65% of them seen just once; the ten biggest clones take up approximately 1.5%. A split of CD4+ cells into CD45RA+ naive and CD45RA-negative memory subsets was performed. V was pared by 1 base and J by 2 bases, with 5 bases between. The CDR3 length is 13 residues. Germline V gene lookup returns CDR1 LNHNV and CDR2 YYDKDF (reference sequence). This entry is derived from a study of shared clonotypes between healthy human individuals. Study in general: The people who gave samples were two women and a few men aged 18 to 49.

Study-level results: Among donors, sharing of clonotypes was expected to be affected by sequencing depth.

Sample: memory CD4+ T cells sorted from blood. Stated subset: CD45RA-negative fraction. The clonotype originates from a man younger than 35 in good health. The gene calls are TRBV15 and TRBJ1-1; no clear D gene. CDR3 sequence reads: CATSRGPNTEAFF. The CDR3 DNA is TGTGCCACCAGCAGAGGCCCTAACACTGAAGCTTTCTTT.